The 20 T cell receptor beta chains below were found in one sample sequenced in a study of T cell changes during pregnancy in multiple sclerosis. The repertoire was sequenced with immunoSEQ multiplex PCR; TCRdb's copy has only in-frame clones and lacks some. The data contain 70,000 to 100,000 clones, about 93% of them seen just once; the ten biggest clones take up about 0.93%. Sequenced here: peripheral blood, sampled in the first trimester of pregnancy. These receptors were taken from a female donor with multiple sclerosis, enrolled in a pregnancy study.

The chain employs TRBV27 and TRBJ2-7; tentative D call: TRBD2 (6 bases). Between the trimmed V and J ends, which lost 7 bases and 0 bases, there was a span of 13 bases. Germline V gives CDR1 MNHEY, CDR2 SMNVEV (reference sequence). CDR3 length: 14 residues. CDR3 sequence: CASKGGLRSYEQYF. As DNA, the CDR3 is TGTGCCAGCAAGGGAGGACTTCGCTCCTACGAGCAGTACTTC.

This sequence joins TRBV6-5 and TRBJ1-2; TRBD1 aligns across 7 bases. The CDR3 spans 16 residues. Germline lookup yields CDR1 MNHEY and CDR2 SVGAGI. The trim removed 0 bases at V and 8 bases at J, leaving 12 bases unmatched. The CDR3 DNA is TGTGCCAGCAGTTACTCGCCAGGACAGGTCACCTACGGCTACACCTTC. It codes for CASSYSPGQVTYGYTF.

This clone was recorded only once. J is TRBJ1-5 and V is TRBV4-1, with D perhaps matching TRBD1 (6 bases). From germline, CDR1 is MGHRA and CDR2 YSYEKL. The CDR3 is 14 amino acids. V was trimmed by 4 bases and J by 4 bases, leaving 11 bases between them. In nucleotides, the CDR3 is TGCGCCAGCAGCCCCTTACAGGGAAATCAGCCCCAGCATTTT. This sequence encodes CASSPLQGNQPQHF.

V and J are TRBV19 and TRBJ2-3; TRBD2 agrees at 9 bases. This CDR3 region has 18 residues. CDR1 and CDR2 (germline): LNHDA, SQIVND (reference sequence). Germline trimming cut 4 bases from V and 2 bases from J; bases unmatched to any gene: 13. CDR3 amino acids: CASSTTLAGLPPTDTQYF. CDR3 sequence (DNA): TGTGCCAGTAGTACCACTCTAGCGGGGCTACCTCCCACAGATACGCAGTATTTT.

The J gene is TRBJ2-5, the V gene TRBV27, with 7 bases aligning to TRBD1. V trimming: 6 bases; J trimming: 5 bases; junction bases outside the gene matches: 12. This CDR3 is 15 amino acids long. The germline gives CDR1 MNHEY, CDR2 SMNVEV (reference sequence). Here the CDR3 DNA reads TGTGCCAGCAGAGCTGACAAGGGGGCGGGTGAGACCCAGTACTTC. Translated, it gives CASRADKGAGETQYF.

The genes are TRBV9 and TRBJ2-1; TRBD2 aligns across 9 bases. V dropped 1 base and J dropped 5; count of bases not matched to a gene: 7. This CDR3 comprises 16 residues. Per germline, CDR1 SGDLS and CDR2 YYNGEE. The chain's CDR3 is CASSVQAGGPHNEQFF. The CDR3 region has the DNA TGTGCCAGCAGCGTACAGGCGGGGGGGCCCCACAATGAGCAGTTCTTC.

This chain joins TRBV4-1 and TRBJ2-2, with TRBD1 identical over 7 bases. The V and J ends lost 6 bases and 5 bases, in that order; junction bases with no gene match: 12. Germline loops: CDR1 MGHRA, CDR2 YSYEKL. The CDR3 has 16 residues. The CDR3 DNA reads as TGCGCCAGCAGAAGCGACAGGGTAATCACGACCGGGGAGCTGTTTTTT. Its protein product is CASRSDRVITTGELFF.

The chain employs TRBV7-2 and TRBJ1-1; TRBD1 matches at 8 bases. Per the germline V gene, CDR1 is SGHTA and CDR2 is FQGNSA. This CDR3 spans 15 amino acids. J was trimmed by 1 base and V by 1 base; bases with no gene match: 2. CDR3 residues: CASSLGTGWNTEAFF. CDR3 bases: TGTGCCAGCAGCTTAGGGACAGGGTGGAACACTGAAGCTTTCTTT.

In nucleotides, the CDR3 is TGTGCCAGCAGTTTCGGAGGGAACACAGATACGCAGTATTTT. Translating it yields CASSFGGNTDTQYF. This chain joins TRBV6-4 and TRBJ2-3; weak D call: TRBD2 (6 bases). V was shortened by 5 bases and J by 2 bases, with 11 bases between the two germline ends. This CDR3 has 14 amino acids. Germline-derived CDR1 and CDR2 are MRHNA and SNTAGT.

The rearrangement uses TRBV19 and TRBJ2-3, with a weak D call TRBD2 (6 bases). This CDR3 comprises 17 residues. V lost 5 bases and J lost 0, with 18 bases in between. Germline V lookup: CDR1 LNHDA, CDR2 SQIVND (reference sequence). In DNA, the CDR3 is TGTGCCAGTAGTCTTCCTGGCGGGGCCGCTAGCACAGATACGCAGTATTTT. Protein sequence: CASSLPGGAASTDTQYF.

In its sample, this clone was seen once. The CDR3 nucleotides read TGTGCCAGCAGTAACCCGGGACAGTTCTATGGCTACACCTTC. Translating it yields CASSNPGQFYGYTF. The chain employs TRBV6-5 and TRBJ1-2, with 7 bases lining up with TRBD1. CDR1 and CDR2 (germline): MNHEY, SVGAGI. J was trimmed by 4 bases and V by 5 bases; bases with no gene match: 7. The CDR3 spans 14 residues.

This clone was counted once. The chain employs TRBV9 and TRBJ2-7; possibly TRBD1 for D (5 bases). This CDR3 is 16 amino acids long. The germline CDR1 and CDR2 sequences are SGDLS and YYNGEE. V shed 0 bases and J shed 7 bases, with 20 bases lying between them. The CDR3 region has the DNA TGTGCCAGCAGCGTAGCGGCCACAGGAGTCCTCGGGGAGCAGTACTTC. Amino acids: CASSVAATGVLGEQYF.

The CDR3 nucleotides read TGTGCCACCAGTCGACAGCTCACAGATACGCAGTATTTT. Translated: CATSRQLTDTQYF. V is TRBV15 and J is TRBJ2-3, with D perhaps matching TRBD1 (5 bases). The CDR3 has 13 residues. CDR1 and CDR2 from the germline V gene are LNHNV and YYDKDF (reference sequence). The ends were cut back, 6 bases at V and 2 bases at J, with 9 bases in the middle.

The V and J genes are TRBV5-1 and TRBJ1-2; 7 bases align to TRBD1. The CDR3 runs 15 residues. CDR1 SGHRS and CDR2 YFSETQ come from the germline V gene. The trim removed 4 bases at V and 2 bases at J, leaving 8 bases unmatched. The CDR3 bases are TGCGCCAGCAGCCCGGGACAGCTGATAAACTATGGCTACACCTTC. Its protein is CASSPGQLINYGYTF.

This clone was detected once. The V gene is TRBV4-2, the J gene TRBJ1-5, with D maybe TRBD1 (6 bases). V was cut by 5 bases and J by 2 bases, with 13 bases left in between. The CDR3 consists of 15 residues. CDR1 LGHNA and CDR2 YNFKEQ come from the germline V gene. In DNA form, the CDR3 reads TGTGCCAGCAGCGTACAGGGAGTCGGCAATCAGCCCCAGCATTTT. It encodes CASSVQGVGNQPQHF.

The chain links TRBV4-3 to TRBJ1-2, with 7 bases aligning to TRBD1. The CDR3 runs to 14 residues. Germline CDR1 is LGHNA and CDR2 is YSLEER. With 6 bases clipped from V and 4 bases from J, the junction kept 8 bases outside the gene matches. DNA of the CDR3: TGCGCCAGCAGACGGACAGGTTTTGGCTATGGCTACACCTTC. It encodes CASRRTGFGYGYTF.

V is TRBV23-1 and J is TRBJ2-7, with 10 bases lining up with TRBD1. TRBV23-1 is an open reading frame, and its role is uncertain. The trim removed 5 bases at V and 4 bases at J, leaving 8 bases unmatched. The CDR3 runs to 15 residues. The CDR3 DNA is TGCGCCAGCAGTAGACGGGACAGGGGAGAATACGAGCAGTACTTC. Translating it yields CASSRRDRGEYEQYF.

The rearrangement joins TRBV30 to TRBJ1-5; a weak D match, TRBD1 (6 bases). The CDR3 sequence is 16 residues long. Trimming cost V 0 bases and J 0 bases, with 12 bases left between them. Per germline, CDR1 GTSNPN and CDR2 SVGIG (reference sequence). The CDR3 is CAWSVGGAGSNQPQHF. CDR3 bases: TGTGCCTGGAGTGTAGGGGGGGCAGGTAGCAATCAGCCCCAGCATTTT.

In DNA form, the CDR3 reads TGTGCCATCAGGGAGGGAGCGGCCTACGAGCAGTACTTC. Amino acids: CAIREGAAYEQYF. V is TRBV10-3 and J is TRBJ2-7; D may be TRBD2 (6 bases). Looked up from germline, CDR1 is ENHRY and CDR2 is SYGVKD. The CDR3 sequence is 13 residues long. V dropped 6 bases and J dropped 2 bases, with 11 bases sitting between them.

This clone was observed a few times. This chain connects TRBV2 to TRBJ1-1; D might be TRBD1 (5 bases). V was trimmed by 6 bases and J by 7 bases, leaving 15 bases between them. The CDR3 is 13 residues long. The V gene's germline CDR1 is SNHLY and CDR2 FYNNEI. As DNA, the CDR3 is TGTGCCAGCAGAAAAGACAGCCAAGGTGAAGCTTTCTTT. Translated: CASRKDSQGEAFF. The full variable domain, in which reference TRBV2 and TRBJ1-1 provide the parts outside the CDR3, is EPEVTQTPSHQVTQMGQEVILRCVPISNHLYFYWYRQILGQKVEFLVSFYNNEISEKSEIFDDQFSVERPDGSNFTLKIRSTKLEDSAMYFCASRKDSQGEAFFGQGTRLTVV.